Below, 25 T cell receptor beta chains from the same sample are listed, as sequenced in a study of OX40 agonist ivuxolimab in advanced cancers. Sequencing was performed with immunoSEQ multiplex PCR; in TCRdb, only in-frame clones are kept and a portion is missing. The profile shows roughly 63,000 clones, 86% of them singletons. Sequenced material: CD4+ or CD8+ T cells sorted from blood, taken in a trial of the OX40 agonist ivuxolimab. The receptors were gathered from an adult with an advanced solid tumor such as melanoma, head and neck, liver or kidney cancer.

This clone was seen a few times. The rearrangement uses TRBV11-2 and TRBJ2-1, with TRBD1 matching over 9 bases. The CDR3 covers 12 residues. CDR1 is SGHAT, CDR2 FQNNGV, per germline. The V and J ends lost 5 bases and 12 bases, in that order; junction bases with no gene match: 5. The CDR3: CASSDRDRVQFF. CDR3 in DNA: TGTGCCAGCAGCGACCGGGACAGGGTGCAGTTCTTC.

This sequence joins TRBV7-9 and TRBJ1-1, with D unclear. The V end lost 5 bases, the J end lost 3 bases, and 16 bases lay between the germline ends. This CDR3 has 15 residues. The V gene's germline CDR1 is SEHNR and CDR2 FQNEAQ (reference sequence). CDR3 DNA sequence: TGTGCCAGCAGCCCTCGACCTACCCCAGACACTGAAGCTTTCTTT. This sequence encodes CASSPRPTPDTEAFF.

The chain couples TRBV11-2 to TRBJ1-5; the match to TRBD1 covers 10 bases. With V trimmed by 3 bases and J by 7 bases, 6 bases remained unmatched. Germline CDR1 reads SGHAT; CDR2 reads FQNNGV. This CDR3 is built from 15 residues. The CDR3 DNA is TGTGCCAGCAGCTTGACAGGGGGCTCCGTGCAGCCCCAGCATTTT. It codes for CASSLTGGSVQPQHF.

This CDR3 reads CASSISGSSADTQYF. The CDR3 region has the DNA TGTGCCAGCAGCATTAGCGGGAGTAGCGCAGATACGCAGTATTTT. This chain connects TRBV7-9 to TRBJ2-3; the match to TRBD2 covers 9 bases. V lost 5 bases, J lost 4 bases, and 7 bases stayed unmatched. Germline-derived CDR1 and CDR2 are SEHNR and FQNEAQ (reference sequence). This CDR3 has 15 residues. Variable domain in full (rest from reference TRBV7-9 and TRBJ2-3): DTGVSQNPRHKITKRGQNVTFRCDPISEHNRLYWYRQTLGQGPEFLTYFQNEAQLEKSRLLSDRFSAERPKGSFSTLEIQRTEQGDSAMYLCASSISGSSADTQYFGPGTRLTVL.

CDR3 DNA: TGTGCCAGCAGCTTAGCGAACCCCTTGAACACTGAAGCTTTCTTT. Translation: CASSLANPLNTEAFF. V is TRBV7-9 and J is TRBJ1-1, with D unclear. Germline CDR1 and CDR2: SEHNR and FQNEAQ (reference sequence). The CDR3 runs to 15 residues. V lost 0 bases, J lost 0 bases, and 8 bases lay in between.

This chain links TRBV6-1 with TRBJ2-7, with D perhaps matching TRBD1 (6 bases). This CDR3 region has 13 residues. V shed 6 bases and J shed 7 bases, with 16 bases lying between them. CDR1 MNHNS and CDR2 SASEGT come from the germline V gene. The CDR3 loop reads CASSPGVRAEQYF. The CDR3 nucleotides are TGTGCCAGCAGCCCAGGGGTCAGGGCTGAGCAGTACTTC.

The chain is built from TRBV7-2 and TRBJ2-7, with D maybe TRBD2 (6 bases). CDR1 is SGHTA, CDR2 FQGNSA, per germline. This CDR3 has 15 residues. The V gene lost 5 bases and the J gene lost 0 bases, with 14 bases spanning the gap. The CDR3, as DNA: TGTGCCAGCAGCCTCGGTAGCGGCTCCTCCTACGAGCAGTACTTC. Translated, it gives CASSLGSGSSYEQYF. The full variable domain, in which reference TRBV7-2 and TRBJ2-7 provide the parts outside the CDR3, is GAGVSQSPSNKVTEKGKDVELRCDPISGHTALYWYRQSLGQGLEFLIYFQGNSAPDKSGLPSDRFSAERTGGSVSTLTIQRTQQEDSAVYLCASSLGSGSSYEQYFGPGTRLTVT.

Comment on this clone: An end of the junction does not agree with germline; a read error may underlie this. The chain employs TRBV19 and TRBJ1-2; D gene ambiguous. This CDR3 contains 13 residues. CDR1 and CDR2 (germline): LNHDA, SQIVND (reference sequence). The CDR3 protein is CASSVDGNYGYTF. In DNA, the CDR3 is TGTGCCAGTAGTGTAGACGGCAACTATGGCTACACCTTC. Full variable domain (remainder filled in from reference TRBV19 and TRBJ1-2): DGGITQSPKYLFRKEGQNVTLSCEQNLNHDAMYWYRQDPGQGLRLIYYSQIVNDFQKGDIAEGYSVSREKKESFPLTVTSAQKNPTAFYLCASSVDGNYGYTFGSGTRLTVV.

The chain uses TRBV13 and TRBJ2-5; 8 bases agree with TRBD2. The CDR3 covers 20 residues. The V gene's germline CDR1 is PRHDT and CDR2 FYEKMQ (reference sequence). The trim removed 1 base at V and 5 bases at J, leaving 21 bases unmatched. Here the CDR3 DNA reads TGTGCCAGCAGCTTAGCTGACTGGGGTAGCGGGAACGGGAGTGAGGAGACCCAGTACTTC. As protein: CASSLADWGSGNGSEETQYF.

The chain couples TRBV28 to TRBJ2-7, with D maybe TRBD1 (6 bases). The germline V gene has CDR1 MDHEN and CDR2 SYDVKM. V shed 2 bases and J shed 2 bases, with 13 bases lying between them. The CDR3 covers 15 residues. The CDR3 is CASSLGGLTTYEQYF. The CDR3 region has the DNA TGTGCCAGCAGTTTAGGGGGCCTAACCACCTACGAGCAGTACTTC.

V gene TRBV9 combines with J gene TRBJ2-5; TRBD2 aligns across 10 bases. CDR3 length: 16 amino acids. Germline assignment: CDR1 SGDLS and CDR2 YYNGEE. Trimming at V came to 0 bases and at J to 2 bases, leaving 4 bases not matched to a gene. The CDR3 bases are TGTGCCAGCAGCGTAGCACTAGCGGGGAATCAAGAGACCCAGTACTTC. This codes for CASSVALAGNQETQYF.

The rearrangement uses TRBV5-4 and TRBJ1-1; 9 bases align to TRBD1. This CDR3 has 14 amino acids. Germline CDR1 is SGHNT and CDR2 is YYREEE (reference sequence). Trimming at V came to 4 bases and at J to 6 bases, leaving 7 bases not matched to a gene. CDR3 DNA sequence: TGTGCCAGCAGCACCGGACAGGGGAAAGCTGAAGCTTTCTTT. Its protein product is CASSTGQGKAEAFF. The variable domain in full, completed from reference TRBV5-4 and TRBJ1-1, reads ETGVTQSPTHLIKTRGQQVTLRCSSQSGHNTVSWYQQALGQGPQFIFQYYREEENGRGNFPPRFSGLQFPNYSSELNVNALELDDSALYLCASSTGQGKAEAFFGQGTRLTVV.

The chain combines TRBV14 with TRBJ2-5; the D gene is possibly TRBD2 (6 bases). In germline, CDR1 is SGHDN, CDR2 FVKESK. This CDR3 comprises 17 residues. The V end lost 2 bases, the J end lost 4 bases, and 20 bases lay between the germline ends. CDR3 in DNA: TGTGCCAGCAGCCAAAAATCCCGCGGGATAGGAGGAGAGACCCAGTACTTC. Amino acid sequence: CASSQKSRGIGGETQYF.

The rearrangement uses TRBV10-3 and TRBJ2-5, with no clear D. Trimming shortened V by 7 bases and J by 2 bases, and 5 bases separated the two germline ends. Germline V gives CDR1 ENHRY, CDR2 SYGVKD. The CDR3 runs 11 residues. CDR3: CAIMVQETQYF. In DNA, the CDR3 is TGTGCCATCATGGTGCAAGAGACCCAGTACTTC.

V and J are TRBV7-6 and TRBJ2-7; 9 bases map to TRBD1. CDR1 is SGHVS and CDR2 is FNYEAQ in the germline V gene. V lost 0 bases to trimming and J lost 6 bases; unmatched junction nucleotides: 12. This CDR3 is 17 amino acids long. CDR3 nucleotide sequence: TGTGCCAGCAGCTTAGCGGGCCCTGGGACAGGGAGGAGCGAGCAGTACTTC. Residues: CASSLAGPGTGRSEQYF.

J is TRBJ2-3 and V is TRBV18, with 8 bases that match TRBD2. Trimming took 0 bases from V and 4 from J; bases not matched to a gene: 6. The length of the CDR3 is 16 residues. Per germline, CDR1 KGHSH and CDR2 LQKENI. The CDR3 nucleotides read TGTGCCAGCTCACCACCTCCAGCGGGAGTTGCAGATACGCAGTATTTT. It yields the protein CASSPPPAGVADTQYF.

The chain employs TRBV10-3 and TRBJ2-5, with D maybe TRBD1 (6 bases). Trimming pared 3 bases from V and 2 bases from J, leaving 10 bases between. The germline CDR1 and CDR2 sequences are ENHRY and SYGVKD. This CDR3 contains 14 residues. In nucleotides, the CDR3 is TGTGCCATCAGTGATTCAAGGGGGCAAGAGACCCAGTACTTC. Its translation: CAISDSRGQETQYF.

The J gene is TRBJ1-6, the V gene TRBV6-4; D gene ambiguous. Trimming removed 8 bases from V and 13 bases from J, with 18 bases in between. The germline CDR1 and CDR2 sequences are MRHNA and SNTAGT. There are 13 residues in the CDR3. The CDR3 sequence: CASAGQSGSPLHF. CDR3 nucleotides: TGTGCCAGCGCTGGGCAGTCTGGGTCCCCCCTCCACTTT.

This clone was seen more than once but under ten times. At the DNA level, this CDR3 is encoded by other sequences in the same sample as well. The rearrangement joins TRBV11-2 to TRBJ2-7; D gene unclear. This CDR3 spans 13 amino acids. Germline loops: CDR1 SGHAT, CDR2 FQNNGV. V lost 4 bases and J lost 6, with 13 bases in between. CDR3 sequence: CASSSSPGGEQYF. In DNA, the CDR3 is TGTGCCAGCAGCTCATCCCCGGGTGGCGAGCAGTACTTC. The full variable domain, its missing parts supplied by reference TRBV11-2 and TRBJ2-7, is EAGVAQSPRYKIIEKRQSVAFWCNPISGHATLYWYQQILGQGPKLLIQFQNNGVVDDSQLPKDRFSAERLKGVDSTLKIQPAKLEDSAVYLCASSSSPGGEQYFGPGTRLTVT.

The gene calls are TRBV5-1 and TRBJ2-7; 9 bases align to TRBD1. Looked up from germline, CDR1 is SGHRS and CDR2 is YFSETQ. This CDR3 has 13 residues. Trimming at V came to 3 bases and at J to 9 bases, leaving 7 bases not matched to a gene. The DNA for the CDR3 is TGCGCCAGCAGCTCCACCGGGGGACAGGGGCAGTACTTC. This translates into CASSSTGGQGQYF.

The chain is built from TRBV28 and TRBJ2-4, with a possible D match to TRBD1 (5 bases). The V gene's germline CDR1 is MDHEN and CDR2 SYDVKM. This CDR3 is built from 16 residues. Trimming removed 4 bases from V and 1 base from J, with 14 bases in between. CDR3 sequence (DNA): TGTGCCAGCAGTTCAGGGATACCGCGGGCCAAAAACATTCAGTACTTC. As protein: CASSSGIPRAKNIQYF.

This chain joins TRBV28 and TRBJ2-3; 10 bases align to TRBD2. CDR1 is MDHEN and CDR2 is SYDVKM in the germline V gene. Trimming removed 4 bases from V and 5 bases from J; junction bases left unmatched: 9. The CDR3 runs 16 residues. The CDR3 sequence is CASSWPQREGGDTQYF. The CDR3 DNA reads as TGTGCCAGCAGTTGGCCCCAGCGGGAGGGGGGAGATACGCAGTATTTT.

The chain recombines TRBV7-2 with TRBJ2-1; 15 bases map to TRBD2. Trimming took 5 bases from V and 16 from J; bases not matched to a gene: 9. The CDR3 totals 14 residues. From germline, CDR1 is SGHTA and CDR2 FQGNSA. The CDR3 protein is CASSPGLAGGPDFF. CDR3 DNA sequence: TGTGCCAGCAGCCCTGGACTAGCGGGGGGGCCGGATTTCTTC. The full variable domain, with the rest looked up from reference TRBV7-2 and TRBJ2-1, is GAGVSQSPSNKVTEKGKDVELRCDPISGHTALYWYRQSLGQGLEFLIYFQGNSAPDKSGLPSDRFSAERTGGSVSTLTIQRTQQEDSAVYLCASSPGLAGGPDFFGPGTRLTVL.

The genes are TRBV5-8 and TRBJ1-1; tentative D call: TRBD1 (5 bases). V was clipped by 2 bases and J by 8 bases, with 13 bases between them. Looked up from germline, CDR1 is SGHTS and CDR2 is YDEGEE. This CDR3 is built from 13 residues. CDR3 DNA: TGTGCCAGCAGCTTTAACGGGGGGTGGGAAGCTTTCTTT. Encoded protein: CASSFNGGWEAFF.

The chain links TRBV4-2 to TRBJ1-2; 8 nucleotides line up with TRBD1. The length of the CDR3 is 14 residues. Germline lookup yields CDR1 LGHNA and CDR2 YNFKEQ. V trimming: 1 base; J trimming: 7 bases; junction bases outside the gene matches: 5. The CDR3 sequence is CASSQGQGPGGYTF. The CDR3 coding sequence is TGTGCCAGCAGCCAAGGACAGGGGCCGGGTGGCTACACCTTC.